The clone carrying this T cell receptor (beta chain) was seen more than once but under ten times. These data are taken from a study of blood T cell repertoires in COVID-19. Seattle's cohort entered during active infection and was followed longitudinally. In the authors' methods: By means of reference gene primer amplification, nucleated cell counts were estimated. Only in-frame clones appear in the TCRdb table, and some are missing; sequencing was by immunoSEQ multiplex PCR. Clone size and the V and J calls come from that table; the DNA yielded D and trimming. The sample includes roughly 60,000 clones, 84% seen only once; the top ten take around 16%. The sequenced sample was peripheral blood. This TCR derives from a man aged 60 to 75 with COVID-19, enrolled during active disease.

The CDR3 is CASYYNPQTRGGDTGNTIYF. CDR3 nucleotide sequence: TGTGCCAGCTATTACAACCCTCAGACAAGGGGAGGGGACACTGGAAACACCATATATTTT. J is TRBJ1-3 and V is TRBV2, with a weak D call TRBD1 (6 bases). CDR3 size: 20 residues. V lost 8 bases to trimming and J lost 2 bases, with 31 bases between them. Germline V gives CDR1 SNHLY, CDR2 FYNNEI. The whole variable domain, filled in from reference TRBV2 and TRBJ1-3, reads EPEVTQTPSHQVTQMGQEVILRCVPISNHLYFYWYRQILGQKVEFLVSFYNNEISEKSEIFDDQFSVERPDGSNFTLKIRSTKLEDSAMYFCASYYNPQTRGGDTGNTIYFGEGSWLTVV.